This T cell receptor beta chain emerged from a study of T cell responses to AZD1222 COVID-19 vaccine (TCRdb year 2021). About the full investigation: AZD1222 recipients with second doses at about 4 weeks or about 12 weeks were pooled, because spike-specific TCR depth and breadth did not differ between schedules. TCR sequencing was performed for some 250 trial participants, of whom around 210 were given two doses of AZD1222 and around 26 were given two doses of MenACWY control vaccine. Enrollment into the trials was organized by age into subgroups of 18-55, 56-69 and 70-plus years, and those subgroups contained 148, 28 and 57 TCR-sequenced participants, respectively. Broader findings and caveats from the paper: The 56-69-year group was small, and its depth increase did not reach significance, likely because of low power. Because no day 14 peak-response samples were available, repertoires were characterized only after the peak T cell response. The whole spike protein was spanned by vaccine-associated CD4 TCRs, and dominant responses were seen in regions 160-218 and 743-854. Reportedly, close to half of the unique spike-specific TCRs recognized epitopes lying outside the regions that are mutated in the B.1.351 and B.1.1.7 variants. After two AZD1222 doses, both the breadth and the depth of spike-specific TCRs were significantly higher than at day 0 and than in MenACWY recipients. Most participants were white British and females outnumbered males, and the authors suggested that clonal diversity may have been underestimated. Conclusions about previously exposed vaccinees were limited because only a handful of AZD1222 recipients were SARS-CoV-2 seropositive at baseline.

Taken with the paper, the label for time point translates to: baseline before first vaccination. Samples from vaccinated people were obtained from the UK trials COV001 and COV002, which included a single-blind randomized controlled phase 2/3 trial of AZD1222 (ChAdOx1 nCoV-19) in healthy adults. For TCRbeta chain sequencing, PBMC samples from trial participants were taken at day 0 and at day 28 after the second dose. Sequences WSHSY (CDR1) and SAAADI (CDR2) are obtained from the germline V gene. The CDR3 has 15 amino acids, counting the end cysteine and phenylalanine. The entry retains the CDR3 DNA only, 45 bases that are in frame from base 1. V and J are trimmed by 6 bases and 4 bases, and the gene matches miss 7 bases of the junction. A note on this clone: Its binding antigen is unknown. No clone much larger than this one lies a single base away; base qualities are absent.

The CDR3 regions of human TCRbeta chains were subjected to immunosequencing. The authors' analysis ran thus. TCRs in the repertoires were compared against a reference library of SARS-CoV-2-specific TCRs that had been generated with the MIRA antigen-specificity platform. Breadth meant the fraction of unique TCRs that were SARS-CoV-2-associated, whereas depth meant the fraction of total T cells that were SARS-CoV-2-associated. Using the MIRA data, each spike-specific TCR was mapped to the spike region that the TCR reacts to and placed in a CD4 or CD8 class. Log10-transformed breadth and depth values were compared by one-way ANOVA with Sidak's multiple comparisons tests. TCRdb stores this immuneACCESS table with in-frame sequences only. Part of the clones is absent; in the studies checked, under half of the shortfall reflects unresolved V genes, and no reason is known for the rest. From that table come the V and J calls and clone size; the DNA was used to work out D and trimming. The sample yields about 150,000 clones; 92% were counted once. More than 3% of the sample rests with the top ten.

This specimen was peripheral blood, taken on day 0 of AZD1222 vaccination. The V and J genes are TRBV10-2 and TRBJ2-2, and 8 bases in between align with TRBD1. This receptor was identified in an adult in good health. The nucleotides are TGCGCCAGCAGAAAAGGACAGGGACCCACCGGGGAGCTGTTTTTT. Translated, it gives CASRKGQGPTGELFF.